This T cell receptor beta chain was identified during a study of blood T cell repertoires in COVID-19. All enrollees were roughly 18 to 90 years old and from approximately 24 US areas. Sequencing was performed with immunoSEQ multiplex PCR; in TCRdb, only in-frame clones are kept and a portion is missing. The repertoire holds 230,000 or so clones, with just over 85% as singletons. Only a few counts were recorded for this clone. V was clipped by 7 bases and J by 12 bases, with 16 bases between them. Germline V gene sequence: CDR1 SEHNR, CDR2 FQNEAQ (reference sequence). This CDR3 is 13 amino acids long.

This chain connects TRBV7-9 to TRBJ1-6; TRBD1 might be the D (6 bases). This sequence was found in a woman aged 50 to 60 with acute COVID-19. The sample comprised PBMCs or T cells enriched from blood (not recorded which). The DNA of the CDR3 is TGTGCCAGCACCCACCGACAGGATCTACCCCTCCACTTT. Its protein product is CASTHRQDLPLHF.